This note documents a single TCR beta chain sequence. Its antigen is not identified. These data belong to a study of T-cell reconstitution after alpha-beta-depleted transplantation in children. Study-wide results and limits: Two months or so post-transplant, alpha-beta T cells reportedly derived from several hundred expanded graft clones. In some patients, recipient T cells and intrathymic progenitors surviving conditioning explained high day-60 diversity. Newly made T cells mostly supplied T-cell counts and diversity one year after transplant.

Unique molecular identifiers tagged the TCRbeta library. TCRdb analysed the PCR reads with MiXCR anew, one entry per CDR3 protein. The data show 190,000 or so distinct CDR3 sequences, roughly 6% seen once. CDR1 is MNHNS, CDR2 SASEGT, per germline. The CDR3 has 17 amino acids. Trimming removed 6 bases from V and 0 bases from J, with 20 bases in between. Here the sequenced sample was PBMCs, taken before TCRalphabeta/CD19-depleted stem cell transplant. The source is a girl under three years old with combined immunodeficiency, due to receive a stem cell transplant. The chain carries TRBV6-1 and TRBJ1-1; no reliable D call. DNA for the CDR3: TGTGCCAGCAGGGCGGATTCGGACGGCTTTCTGAACACTGAAGCTTTCTTT. It translates to CASRADSDGFLNTEAFF.